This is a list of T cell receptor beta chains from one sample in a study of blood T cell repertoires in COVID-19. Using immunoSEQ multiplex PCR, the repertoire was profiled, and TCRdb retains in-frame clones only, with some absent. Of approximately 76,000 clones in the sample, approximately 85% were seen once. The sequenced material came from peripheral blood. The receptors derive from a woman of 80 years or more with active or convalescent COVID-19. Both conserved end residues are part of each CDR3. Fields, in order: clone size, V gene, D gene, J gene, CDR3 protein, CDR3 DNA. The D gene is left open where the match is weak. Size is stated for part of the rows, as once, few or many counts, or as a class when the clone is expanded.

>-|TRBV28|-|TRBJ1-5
CASSFENQPQHF
TGTGCCAGCAGTTTCGAGAATCAGCCCCAGCATTTT
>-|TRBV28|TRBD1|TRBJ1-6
CASSLNGGQLNSPLHF
TGTGCCAGCAGTTTAAACGGGGGACAGCTTAATTCACCCCTCCACTTT
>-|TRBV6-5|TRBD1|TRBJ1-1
CASSSQGEVNTEAFF
TGTGCCAGCAGTTCTCAGGGGGAAGTGAACACTGAAGCTTTCTTT
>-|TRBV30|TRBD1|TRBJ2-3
CASPGQGAPDTQYF
TGTGCCTCTCCAGGACAGGGGGCGCCAGATACGCAGTATTTT
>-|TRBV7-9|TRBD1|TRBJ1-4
CASNRGQNEKLFF
TGTGCCAGCAACAGGGGGCAAAATGAAAAACTGTTTTTT
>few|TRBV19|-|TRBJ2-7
CASSADPTSRANEQYF
TGTGCCAGTAGTGCCGACCCCACTAGCAGGGCCAACGAGCAGTACTTC
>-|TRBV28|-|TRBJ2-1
CASSLPRVGSYNEQFF
TGTGCCAGCAGTCTCCCGCGGGTGGGCTCCTACAATGAGCAGTTCTTC
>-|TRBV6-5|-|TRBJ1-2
CASTQRGDYGYTF
TGTGCCAGCACGCAACGGGGGGACTATGGCTACACCTTC
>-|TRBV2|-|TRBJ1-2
CASSLTGTYYGYTF
TGTGCCAGCAGTCTTACCGGGACATACTATGGCTACACCTTC
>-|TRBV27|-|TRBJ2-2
CASILRVDTGELFF
TGTGCCAGCATCCTGAGAGTCGACACCGGGGAGCTGTTTTTT
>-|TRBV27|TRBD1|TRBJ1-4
CASSLRQGPLFF
TGTGCCAGCAGTCTAAGACAGGGGCCCCTGTTTTTT
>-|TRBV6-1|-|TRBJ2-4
CASSGSGTAAQNIQYF
TGTGCCAGCAGTGGTTCGGGTACGGCGGCGCAAAACATTCAGTACTTC
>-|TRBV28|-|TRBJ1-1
CASIGATSSEAFF
TGTGCCAGCATTGGGGCCACCTCCTCTGAAGCTTTCTTT
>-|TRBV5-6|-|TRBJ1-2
CASSPGINYGYTF
TGTGCCAGCAGCCCCGGGATAAACTATGGCTACACCTTC
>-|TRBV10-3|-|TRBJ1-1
CAISGGLARGTEAFF
TGTGCCATCAGTGGCGGGCTGGCTAGGGGGACTGAAGCTTTCTTT
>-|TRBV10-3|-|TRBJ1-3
CAISLSGGNTIYF
TGTGCCATCAGTCTATCAGGAGGAAACACCATATATTTT
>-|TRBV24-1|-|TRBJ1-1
CATSAETGSGAFF
TGTGCCACCAGTGCCGAGACAGGTTCCGGAGCTTTCTTT
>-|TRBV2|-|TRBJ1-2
CASRTDAGAYYGYTF
TGTGCCAGCAGAACAGATGCAGGGGCCTACTATGGCTACACCTTC
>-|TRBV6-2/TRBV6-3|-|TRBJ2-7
CASSYSSLGEQYF
TGTGCCAGCAGTTACTCGAGCCTAGGCGAGCAGTACTTC
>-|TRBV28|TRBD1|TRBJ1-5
CASRQPDRGDNQPQHF
TGTGCCAGCAGACAACCGGACAGGGGCGACAATCAGCCCCAGCATTTT
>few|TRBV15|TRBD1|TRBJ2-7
CATSLGGDGTEQYF
TGTGCCACCAGTCTAGGGGGCGACGGGACCGAGCAGTACTTC
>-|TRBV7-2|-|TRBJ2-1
CASRDTSTTEQFF
TGTGCCAGCAGGGATACGTCCACTACTGAGCAGTTCTTC
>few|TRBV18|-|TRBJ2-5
CASSDSGWEETQYF
TGTGCCAGCTCAGACTCAGGGTGGGAAGAGACCCAGTACTTC
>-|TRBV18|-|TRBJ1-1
CASSTRGDTEAFF
TGTGCCAGCTCGACCCGAGGTGACACTGAAGCTTTCTTT
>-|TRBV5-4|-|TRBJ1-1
CASSPTGKNTEAFF
TGTGCCAGCAGTCCGACGGGTAAGAACACTGAAGCTTTCTTT
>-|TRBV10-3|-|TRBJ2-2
CAIGVGTGELFF
TGTGCCATTGGAGTGGGCACCGGGGAGCTGTTTTTT
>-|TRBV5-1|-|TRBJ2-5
CASSLELRETQYF
TGCGCCAGCAGCTTGGAGTTGCGAGAGACCCAGTACTTC
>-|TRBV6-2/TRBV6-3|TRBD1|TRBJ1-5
CASSGGTGWRQPQHF
TGTGCCAGCAGTGGGGGGACAGGGTGGCGTCAGCCCCAGCATTTT
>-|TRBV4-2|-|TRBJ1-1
CASSPQYRQLNTEAFF
TGTGCCAGCAGCCCCCAATACAGACAGCTGAACACTGAAGCTTTCTTT
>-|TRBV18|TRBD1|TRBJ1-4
CASSPPETGLGKLFF
TGTGCCAGCTCACCACCAGAGACAGGGCTCGGAAAACTGTTTTTT
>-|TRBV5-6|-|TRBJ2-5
CASSLGSGETQYF
TGTGCCAGCAGCTTGGGCAGTGGAGAGACCCAGTACTTC
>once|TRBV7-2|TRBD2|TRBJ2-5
CASSLGGSSGGLETQYF
TGTGCCAGCAGCCTAGGCGGGTCTAGCGGGGGTTTGGAGACCCAGTACTTC
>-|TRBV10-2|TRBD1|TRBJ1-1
CASSERTGIGGDTEAFF
TGCGCCAGCAGTGAAAGGACAGGGATCGGAGGGGACACTGAAGCTTTCTTT
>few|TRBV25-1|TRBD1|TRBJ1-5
CASSEAPGTGDQPQHF
TGTGCCAGCAGTGAAGCCCCCGGGACAGGGGACCAGCCCCAGCATTTT
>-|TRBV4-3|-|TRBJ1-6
CASSQVLDSPLHF
TGCGCCAGCAGCCAAGTCTTAGATTCACCCCTCCACTTT
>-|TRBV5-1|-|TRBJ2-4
CASSLGAPAKDIQYF
TGCGCCAGCAGCTTGGGAGCGCCGGCGAAGGACATTCAGTACTTC
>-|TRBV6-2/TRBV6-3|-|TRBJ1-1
CASSDPGTKFEAFF
TGTGCCAGCAGTGATCCCGGGACAAAATTTGAAGCTTTCTTT
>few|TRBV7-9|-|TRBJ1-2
CASSFIKGGMGGYTF
TGTGCCAGCAGCTTTATCAAGGGAGGGATGGGTGGCTACACCTTC
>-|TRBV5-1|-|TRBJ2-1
CASSADKEQFF
TGCGCCAGCAGCGCGGACAAGGAGCAGTTCTTC
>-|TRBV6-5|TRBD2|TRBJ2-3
CASSRGGVTDTQYF
TGTGCCAGCAGCCGGGGGGGCGTCACAGATACGCAGTATTTT
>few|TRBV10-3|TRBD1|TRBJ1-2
CAISEGGQVNRGYTF
TGTGCCATCAGTGAGGGGGGACAGGTGAATCGTGGCTACACCTTC
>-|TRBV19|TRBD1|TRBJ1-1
CASSTQGATEAFF
TGTGCCAGTAGTACGCAGGGGGCCACTGAAGCTTTCTTT
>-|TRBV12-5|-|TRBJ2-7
CASGARYEQYF
TGTGCTAGTGGAGCCCGCTACGAGCAGTACTTC